This TCR beta chain stems from a study of T cells after yellow fever vaccination (dated by TCRdb to the late 2010s). Context from the whole study: The SMART-Seq v4 Ultra Low Input RNA kit was used to prepare libraries from fractions with low cell numbers. Bulk TCR alpha and beta repertoires were sequenced longitudinally to track T-cell clones before and after primary and booster YFV17D yellow fever vaccination. Two healthy male donors, one aged 18 to 29 and one aged 30 to 39 years, were included in the cohort. Blood samples were taken at several timepoints before and after primary and secondary immunization, and bulk PBMC replicates and cell subsets were isolated.

Overall study outcomes, separate from this receptor: A small fraction of clonotypes appeared in both the CD4 and CD8 compartments, likely as a result of convergent recombination. The secondary T-cell response was found to be weaker but faster than the primary response, with a peak reached on day 5 rather than on day 15. Because the study included only a couple of donors, the extent to which the findings can be generalized is limited. Most clones expanded after primary vaccination were re-detected after the booster (about 96% of CD4 and around 88% of CD8), suggesting broad memory maintenance. Because abundant contaminating clonotypes from the bulk population could be contained in FACS-sorted repertoires, computational filtering was required.

Synthesis of TCR cDNA relied on 5'RACE template switching, a step that introduced a universal primer site along with unique molecular identifiers. cDNA synthesis was primed from both the TCR alpha and TCR beta constant segments. Library amplification used two PCR steps, and the second PCR step added sample barcodes and sequencing adapters. Sequencing of the libraries was done on either Illumina HiSeq 2500 (2x100 bp) or NovaSeq (2x150 bp). As for the authors' bioinformatics: Reads were demultiplexed and collapsed into UMI consensus sequences with MIGEC, and V(D)J alignment was performed with MiXCR. Vaccine-responding clonotypes were defined with edgeR using replicate PBMC samples, requiring FDR below 0.01 and a log2 fold change above 5 up to day 15. Each bulk clonotype was labeled CD4 or CD8 based on which sequenced repertoire, CD4 or CD8, contained the clonotype at higher abundance. TCRdb cleaned the public reads at Q25 with fastp, built clones with MiXCR and kept in-frame beta chains. Each entry merges the rows of one CDR3 protein and shows their most common DNA and genes. None of the V and J calls come from the authors' own analysis; TCRdb made them. Counted in this sample were some 500,000 distinct CDR3 sequences; around an eighth of them appeared once. The leading ten clones occupy over 13% of the sample.

Only a few counts were recorded for this clonotype. This clone's antigen is unknown. The input lacks base qualities; no much larger clone sits a single base away. This specimen's treatment or condition label, per the study, means: live attenuated yellow fever vaccine strain. Two biological replicates of bulk PBMCs were collected at each blood-draw timepoint. A standard Ficoll-Paque protocol was used to isolate PBMCs from peripheral blood. TriZol was used to extract RNA from bulk PBMCs, CD4 and CD8 fractions, and dextramer-positive and dextramer-negative fractions. V loses 5 bases at its end and J loses 6 bases; junction bases beyond the gene matches: 14. CDR1 and CDR2, looked up from the germline V gene, are MDHEN and SYDVKM. The CDR3 spans 16 residues, from the cysteine through the phenylalanine. The retained sequence is limited to the CDR3, 48 bases, with the frame set at the first base.

Here the chain combines TRBV28 and TRBJ2-7, with 9 bases matching TRBD1. The specimen was PBMCs, collected on the day of the yellow fever booster vaccination. The sequence derives from a young man who received the YFV17D yellow fever vaccine. The CDR3 amino acid sequence is: CASSITWDRAICEQYF. The bases read TGTGCCAGCAGTATCACCTGGGACAGGGCTATTTGCGAGCAGTACTTC.